The 3 T cell receptor beta chains presented below share a single source sample, sequenced in a study of post-analysis software for immune sequencing data. Findings and caveats of the study: Patients used five TRBV segments, including TRBV5-6, TRBV5-1 and TRBV20-1, more often than controls.

Every TCR beta cDNA library bore unique molecular identifiers. TCRdb analysed the PCR reads with MiXCR anew, one entry per CDR3 protein. The profile covers 550,000 to 700,000 distinct CDR3 sequences, with 44% appearing a single time and around 1.7% taken by the ten largest. What these receptors recognize is not known. The sequenced sample consisted of blood. Receptors originate from a girl between 10 and 17 years old with multiple sclerosis.

The chain joins TRBV29-1 to TRBJ1-2; 8 positions agree with TRBD1. Germline assignment: CDR1 SQVTM and CDR2 ANQGSEA. V dropped 4 bases and J dropped 6; count of bases not matched to a gene: 4. This CDR3 spans 12 amino acids. Written as DNA, the CDR3 is TGCAGCGTTGGGACAGGGAAGGATGGCTACACCTTC. It encodes CSVGTGKDGYTF.

This sequence joins TRBV25-1 and TRBJ1-2; 7 bases are shared with TRBD1. Per germline, CDR1 MGHDK and CDR2 SYGVNS. The CDR3 contains 14 residues. V was clipped by 5 bases and J by 4 bases; unmatched bases: 7. The CDR3 sequence is CASSTRTGSYGYTF. The DNA of the CDR3 is TGTGCCAGCAGTACCCGGACAGGAAGCTATGGCTACACCTTC.

The rearrangement uses TRBV20-1 and TRBJ2-4; unclear D gene. V was trimmed by 3 bases and J by 8 bases, leaving 11 bases between them. This CDR3 comprises 12 residues. Germline CDR1 DFQATT, CDR2 SNEGSKA (reference sequence). For the CDR3, the DNA is TGCAGTGCTAGGGCCGTCGAAGACATTCAGTACTTC. Translation: CSARAVEDIQYF.